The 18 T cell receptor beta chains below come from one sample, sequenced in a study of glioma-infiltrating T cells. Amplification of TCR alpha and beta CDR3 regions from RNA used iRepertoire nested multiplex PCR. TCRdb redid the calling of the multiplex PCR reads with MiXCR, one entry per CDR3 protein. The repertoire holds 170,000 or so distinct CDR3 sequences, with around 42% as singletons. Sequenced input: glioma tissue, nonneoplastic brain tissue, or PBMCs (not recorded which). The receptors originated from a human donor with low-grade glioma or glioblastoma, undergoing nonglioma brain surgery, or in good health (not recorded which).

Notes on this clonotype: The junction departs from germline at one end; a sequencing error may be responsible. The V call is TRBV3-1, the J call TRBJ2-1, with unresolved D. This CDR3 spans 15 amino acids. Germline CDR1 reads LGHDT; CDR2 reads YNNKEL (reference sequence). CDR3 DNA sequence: TGTGCCAGCAGTCTCACGAGGTCGATGGGGAATGAGAAGTTCTTC. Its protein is CASSLTRSMGNEKFF.

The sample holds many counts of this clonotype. DNA of the CDR3: TGTGCCAGCAGTTTCAAACACGAAGCTTTCTTT. This sequence encodes CASSFKHEAFF. V usage is TRBV12-3 or TRBV12-4 and J usage is TRBJ1-1; no clear D gene. The CDR3 has 11 residues. V lost 3 bases and J 8 bases, leaving 7 bases between the germline ends.

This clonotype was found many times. The DNA of the CDR3 is TGCGCCAGCAGCCGCAATACAGGGGACACTGAAGCTTTCTTT. It specifies CASSRNTGDTEAFF. The genes are TRBV4-1 and TRBJ1-1; 7 bases are a match to TRBD1. CDR3 length: 14 amino acids. Losses at the gene ends were 4 bases for V and 3 bases for J; bases not matched to a gene: 5. The germline gives CDR1 MGHRA, CDR2 YSYEKL.

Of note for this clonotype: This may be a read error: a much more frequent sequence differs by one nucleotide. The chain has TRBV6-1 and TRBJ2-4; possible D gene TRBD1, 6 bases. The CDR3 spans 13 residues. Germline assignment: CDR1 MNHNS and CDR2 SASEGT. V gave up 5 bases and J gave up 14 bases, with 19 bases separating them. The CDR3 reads CASSIQGSGIKYF. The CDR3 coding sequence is TGTGCCAGCAGTATACAGGGTTCGGGGATTAAGTACTTC.

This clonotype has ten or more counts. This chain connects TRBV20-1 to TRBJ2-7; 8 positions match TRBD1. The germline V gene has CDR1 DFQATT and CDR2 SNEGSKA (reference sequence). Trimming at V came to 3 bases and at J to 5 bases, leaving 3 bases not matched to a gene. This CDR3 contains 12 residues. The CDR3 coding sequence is TGCAGTGCTAGTGACAGGGGTGACGAGCAGTACTTC. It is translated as CSASDRGDEQYF.

For the CDR3, the DNA is TGTGCCACCAGCCCCCTGGAGACGGTTAAAGGCTACACCTTC. Translating it yields CATSPLETVKGYTF. The chain carries TRBV6-1 and TRBJ1-2; D remains unclear. Deletions cut 10 bases from V and 8 bases from J, with 23 bases between. The CDR3 runs 14 residues. Germline CDR1 MNHNS, CDR2 SASEGT.

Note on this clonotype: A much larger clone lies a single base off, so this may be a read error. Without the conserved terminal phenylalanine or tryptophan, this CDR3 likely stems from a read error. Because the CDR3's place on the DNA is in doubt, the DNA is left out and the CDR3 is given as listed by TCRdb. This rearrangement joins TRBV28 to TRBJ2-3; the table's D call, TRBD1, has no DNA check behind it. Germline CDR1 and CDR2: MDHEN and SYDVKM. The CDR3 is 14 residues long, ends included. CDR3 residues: CASDPGGSYNEQFL.

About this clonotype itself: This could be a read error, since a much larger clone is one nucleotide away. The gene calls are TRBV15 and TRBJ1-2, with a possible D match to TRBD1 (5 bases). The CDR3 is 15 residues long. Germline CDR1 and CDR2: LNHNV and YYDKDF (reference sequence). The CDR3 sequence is CATSREATANYCYTF. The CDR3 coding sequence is TGTGCCACCAGCAGAGAGGCGACAGCTAACTATTGCTACACCTTC.

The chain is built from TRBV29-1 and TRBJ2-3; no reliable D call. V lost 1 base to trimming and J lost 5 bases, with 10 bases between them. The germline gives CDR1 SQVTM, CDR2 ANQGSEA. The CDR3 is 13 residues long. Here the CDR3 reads CSVEAASEDTQYF. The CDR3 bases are TGCAGCGTTGAAGCGGCGAGCGAAGATACGCAGTATTTT.

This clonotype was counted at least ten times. Here the CDR3 reads CASSPPGGSGYTF. The CDR3 nucleotides read TGTGCCAGCAGTCCCCCAGGGGGCTCTGGCTACACCTTC. The chain employs TRBV28 and TRBJ1-2; 8 positions agree with TRBD1. CDR1 MDHEN and CDR2 SYDVKM come from the germline V gene. The CDR3 spans 13 residues. V lost 5 bases to trimming and J lost 7 bases; unmatched junction nucleotides: 6.

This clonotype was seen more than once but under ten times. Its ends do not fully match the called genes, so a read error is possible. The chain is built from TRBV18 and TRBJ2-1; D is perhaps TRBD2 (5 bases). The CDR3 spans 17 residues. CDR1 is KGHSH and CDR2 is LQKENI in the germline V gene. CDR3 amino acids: CASSPPDGSSTYNEQFF. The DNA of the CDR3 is TGTGCCAGCTCACCACCGGATGGGAGCTCGACCTACAATGAGCAGTTCTTT.

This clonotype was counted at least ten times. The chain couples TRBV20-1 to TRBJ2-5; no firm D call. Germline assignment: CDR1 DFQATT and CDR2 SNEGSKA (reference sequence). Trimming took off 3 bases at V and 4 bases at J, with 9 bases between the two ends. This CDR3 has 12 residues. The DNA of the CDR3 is TGCAGTGCTAGGGCAACGGCAGAGACCCAGTACTTC. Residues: CSARATAETQYF.

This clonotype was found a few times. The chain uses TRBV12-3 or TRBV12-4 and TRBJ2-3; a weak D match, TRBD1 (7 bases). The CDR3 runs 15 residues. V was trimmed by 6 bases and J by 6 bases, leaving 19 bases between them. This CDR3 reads CASREGASMVDTQYF. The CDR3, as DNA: TGTGCCAGCAGGGAGGGGGCGAGTATGGTGGATACGCAGTATTTT.

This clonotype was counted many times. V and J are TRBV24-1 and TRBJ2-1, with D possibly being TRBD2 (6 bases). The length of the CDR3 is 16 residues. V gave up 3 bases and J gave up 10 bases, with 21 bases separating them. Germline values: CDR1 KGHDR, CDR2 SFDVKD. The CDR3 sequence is CATSDQASAVGVEQFF. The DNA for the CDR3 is TGTGCCACCAGTGATCAAGCTAGCGCCGTGGGGGTGGAGCAGTTCTTC.

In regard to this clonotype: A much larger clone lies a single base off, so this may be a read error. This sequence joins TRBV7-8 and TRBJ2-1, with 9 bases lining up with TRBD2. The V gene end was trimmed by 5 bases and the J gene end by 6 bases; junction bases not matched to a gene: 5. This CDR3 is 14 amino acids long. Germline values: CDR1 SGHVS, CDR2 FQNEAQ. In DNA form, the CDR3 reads TGTGCCAGCAGCAGAGGGACTAGCTGCAATGAGCAGTTCTTC. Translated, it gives CASSRGTSCNEQFF.

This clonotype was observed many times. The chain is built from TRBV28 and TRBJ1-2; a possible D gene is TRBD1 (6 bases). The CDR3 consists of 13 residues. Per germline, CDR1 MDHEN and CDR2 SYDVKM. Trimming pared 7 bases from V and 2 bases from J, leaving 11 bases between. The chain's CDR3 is CASIETGNYGYTF. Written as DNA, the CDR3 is TGTGCCAGCATCGAGACAGGAAACTATGGCTACACCTTC.

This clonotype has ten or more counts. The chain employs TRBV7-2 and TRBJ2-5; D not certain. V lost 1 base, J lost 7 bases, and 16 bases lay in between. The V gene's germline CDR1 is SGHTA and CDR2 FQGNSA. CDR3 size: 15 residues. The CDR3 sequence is CASSLEAPPSGTQYF. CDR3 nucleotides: TGTGCCAGCAGCTTAGAGGCTCCCCCGTCCGGGACCCAGTACTTC. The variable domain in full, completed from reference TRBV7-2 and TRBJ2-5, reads GAGVSQSPSNKVTEKGKDVELRCDPISGHTALYWYRQSLGQGLEFLIYFQGNSAPDKSGLPSDRFSAERTGGSVSTLTIQRTQQEDSAVYLCASSLEAPPSGTQYFGPGTRLLVL.

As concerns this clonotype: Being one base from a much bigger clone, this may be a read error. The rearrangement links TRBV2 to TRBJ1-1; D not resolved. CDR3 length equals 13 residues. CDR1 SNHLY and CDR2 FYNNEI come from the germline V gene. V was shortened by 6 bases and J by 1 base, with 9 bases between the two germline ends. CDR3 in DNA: TGTGCCAGCAGGCTCGACACGAACACTGAAGCTTTCTTT. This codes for CASRLDTNTEAFF.